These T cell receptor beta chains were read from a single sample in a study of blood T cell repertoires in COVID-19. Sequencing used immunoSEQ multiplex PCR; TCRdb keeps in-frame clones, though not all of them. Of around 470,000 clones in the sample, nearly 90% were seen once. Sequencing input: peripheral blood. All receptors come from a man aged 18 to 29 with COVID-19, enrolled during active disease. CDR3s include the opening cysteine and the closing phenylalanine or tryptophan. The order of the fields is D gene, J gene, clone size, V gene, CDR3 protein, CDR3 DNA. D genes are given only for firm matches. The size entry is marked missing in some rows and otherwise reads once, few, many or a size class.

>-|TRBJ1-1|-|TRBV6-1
CASSEGVRWDTEAFF
TGTGCCAGCAGTGAAGGTGTGAGGTGGGACACTGAAGCTTTCTTT
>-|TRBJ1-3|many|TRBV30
CAWSAGIGNTIYF
TGTGCCTGGAGTGCGGGGATCGGAAACACCATATATTTT
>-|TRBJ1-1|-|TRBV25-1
CASSESGLGTEAFF
TGTGCCAGCAGTGAATCAGGGCTTGGCACTGAAGCTTTCTTT
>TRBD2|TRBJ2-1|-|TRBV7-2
CASSLRVAGVYNEQFF
TGTGCCAGCAGCTTACGAGTAGCGGGAGTCTACAATGAGCAGTTCTTC
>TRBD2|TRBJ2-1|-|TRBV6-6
CASSPRLAGGKNNEQFF
TGTGCCAGCAGTCCTCGACTAGCGGGGGGGAAAAACAATGAGCAGTTCTTC
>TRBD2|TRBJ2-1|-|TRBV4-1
CASRGLAGVNEQFF
TGCGCCAGCCGGGGACTAGCGGGAGTTAATGAGCAGTTCTTC
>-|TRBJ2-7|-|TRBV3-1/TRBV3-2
CASSQGDFLVYF
TGTGCCAGCAGCCAGGGGGACTTCCTAGTGTACTTC
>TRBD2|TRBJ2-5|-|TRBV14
CASSQGLAGLQETQYF
TGTGCCAGCAGCCAAGGGCTAGCGGGACTCCAAGAGACCCAGTACTTC
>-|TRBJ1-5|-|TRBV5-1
CASSPRGNQPQHF
TGCGCCAGCAGCCCCAGGGGCAATCAGCCCCAGCATTTT
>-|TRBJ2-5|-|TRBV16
CASSPYPGRGKETQYF
TGTGCCAGCAGCCCCTATCCCGGCAGGGGTAAAGAGACCCAGTACTTC
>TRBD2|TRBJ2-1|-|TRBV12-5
CASGLGGLLPNEQFF
TGTGCTAGTGGTTTGGGGGGACTACTCCCCAATGAGCAGTTCTTC
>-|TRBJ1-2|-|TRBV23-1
CASSQSELPPNYGYTF
TGCGCCAGCAGTCAATCAGAGCTCCCACCTAACTATGGCTACACCTTC
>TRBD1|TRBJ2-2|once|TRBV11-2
CASRPPGTGGSGELFF
TGTGCCAGCAGGCCTCCGGGGACAGGGGGCTCCGGGGAGCTGTTTTTT
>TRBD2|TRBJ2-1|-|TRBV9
CASSYRAGLASYNEQFF
TGTGCCAGCAGCTATCGCGCGGGACTAGCGTCCTACAATGAGCAGTTCTTC
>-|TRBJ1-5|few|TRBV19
CATRGVSNQPQHF
TGTGCCACTCGGGGGGTTAGCAATCAGCCCCAGCATTTT
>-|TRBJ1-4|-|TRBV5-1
CASSPGQIEKLFF
TGCGCCAGCAGCCCCGGACAGATTGAAAAACTGTTTTTT
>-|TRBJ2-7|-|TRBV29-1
CSVGRAYEQYF
TGCAGCGTTGGGAGAGCCTACGAGCAGTACTTC
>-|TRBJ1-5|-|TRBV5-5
CASSLLAEGDQPQHF
TGTGCCAGCAGCTTGTTAGCAGAAGGTGATCAGCCCCAGCATTTT
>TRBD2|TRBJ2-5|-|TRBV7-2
CASLWTSGLQETQYF
TGTGCCAGCTTGTGGACTAGCGGCCTCCAAGAGACCCAGTACTTC
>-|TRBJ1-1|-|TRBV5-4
CASSLAGGRATGEAFF
TGTGCCAGCAGCTTGGCGGGGGGCCGGGCAACAGGTGAAGCTTTCTTT
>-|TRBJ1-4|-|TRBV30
CAWSAGWAGEKLFF
TGTGCCTGGAGTGCGGGATGGGCAGGTGAAAAACTGTTTTTT
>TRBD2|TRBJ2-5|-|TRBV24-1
CATSDSNSGSMETQYF
TGTGCCACCAGTGACTCAAATAGCGGGAGTATGGAGACCCAGTACTTC
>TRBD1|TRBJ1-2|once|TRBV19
CASKKQGAWGYTF
TGTGCCAGTAAAAAACAGGGGGCATGGGGCTACACCTTC
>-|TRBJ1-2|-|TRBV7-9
CASDRRDGYTF
TGTGCCAGCGACAGAAGGGATGGCTACACCTTC
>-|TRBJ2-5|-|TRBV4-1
CASSQVGGGYQETQYF
TGCGCCAGCAGCCAAGTCGGCGGGGGCTACCAAGAGACCCAGTACTTC
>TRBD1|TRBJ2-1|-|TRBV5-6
CASSPGQASYNEQFF
TGTGCCAGCAGCCCGGGACAGGCCTCCTACAATGAGCAGTTCTTC
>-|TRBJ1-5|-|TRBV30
CAWNGGDNQPQHF
TGTGCCTGGAATGGGGGGGACAATCAGCCCCAGCATTTT
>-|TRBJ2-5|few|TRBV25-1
CVFSPGHPTKYQETQYF
TGTGTCTTCTCACCGGGACACCCAACGAAGTACCAAGAGACCCAGTACTTC
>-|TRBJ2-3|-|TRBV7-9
CASSLRGTSTDTQYF
TGTGCCAGCTCCCTTCGTGGGACTAGCACAGATACGCAGTATTTT
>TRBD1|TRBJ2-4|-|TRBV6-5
CASRGQNLAKNIQYF
TGTGCCAGCAGGGGACAGAACTTAGCCAAAAACATTCAGTACTTC
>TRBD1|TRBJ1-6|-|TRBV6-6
CASSRPTGVYDNSPLHF
TGTGCCAGCAGCCGACCGACAGGGGTCTATGATAATTCACCCCTCCACTTT
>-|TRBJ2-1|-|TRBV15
CATSRTWRWEQFF
TGTGCCACCAGCCGGACTTGGCGATGGGAGCAGTTCTTC
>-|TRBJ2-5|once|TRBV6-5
CASSQGQETQYF
TGTGCCAGCTCACAGGGCCAAGAGACCCAGTACTTC
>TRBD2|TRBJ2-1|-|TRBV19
CASSISGSSYNEQFF
TGTGCCAGTAGTATTAGCGGGAGCTCCTACAATGAGCAGTTCTTC
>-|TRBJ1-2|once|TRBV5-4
CASSSYDGLYGYTF
TGTGCCAGCAGCTCCTATGACGGACTCTATGGCTACACCTTC
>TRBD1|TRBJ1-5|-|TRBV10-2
CASSPTGGGQPQHF
TGCGCCAGCAGTCCGACAGGGGGTGGTCAGCCCCAGCATTTT
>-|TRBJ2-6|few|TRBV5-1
CASSLTLNSGANVLTF
TGCGCCAGCAGCTTGACATTGAACTCTGGGGCCAACGTCCTGACTTTC
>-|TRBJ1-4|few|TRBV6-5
CASSRGSLREKLFF
TGTGCCAGCAGCCGAGGGTCGCTACGAGAAAAACTGTTTTTT
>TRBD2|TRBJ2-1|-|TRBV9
CASSVVVAGGPNEQFF
TGTGCCAGCAGCGTAGTAGTTGCGGGAGGGCCTAATGAGCAGTTCTTC
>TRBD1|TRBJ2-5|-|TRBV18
CASSQDRVEETQYF
TGTGCCAGCTCACAGGACAGGGTAGAGGAGACCCAGTACTTC
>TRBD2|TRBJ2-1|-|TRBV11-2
CASSLELAGGLNEQFF
TGTGCCAGCAGCTTAGAGCTAGCGGGAGGTCTCAATGAGCAGTTCTTC
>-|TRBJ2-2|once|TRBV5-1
CASSFTRTNTGELFF
TGCGCCAGCAGCTTTACGAGGACGAACACCGGGGAGCTGTTTTTT
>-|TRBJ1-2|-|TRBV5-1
CASTLVSGARPNGYTF
TGCGCCAGCACTCTGGTTTCAGGGGCCAGACCCAATGGCTACACCTTC
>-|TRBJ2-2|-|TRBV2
CAIIARVYTGELFF
TGTGCCATAATAGCACGGGTATACACCGGGGAGCTGTTTTTT
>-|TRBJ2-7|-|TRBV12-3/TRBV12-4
CASSFLGTYEQYF
TGTGCCAGCAGTTTTCTGGGGACTTACGAGCAGTACTTC
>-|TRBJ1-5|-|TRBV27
CASGEGSNQPQHF
TGTGCCAGCGGGGAGGGTAGCAATCAGCCCCAGCATTTT
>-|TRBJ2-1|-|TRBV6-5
CASSYSGTSEQFF
TGTGCCAGCAGTTATTCAGGGACAAGTGAGCAGTTCTTC
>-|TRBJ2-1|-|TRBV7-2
CASSEGYGSYNEQFF
TGTGCCAGCAGCGAGGGTTACGGCTCCTACAATGAGCAGTTCTTC